This T cell receptor (beta chain) comes out of a study of blood T cells in healthy people across ages. General study results and limits: Observed TCR beta diversity per million T cells went down as age went up. This fall followed a roughly linear course with age.

Together with a sample-barcoded 5' primer, a J-beta primer mix was included in a second PCR lasting about 6 to 11 cycles. A template-switch adaptor that had 12 random nucleotides put a tag on each cDNA molecule. TCRdb passed the 5' RACE reads through MiXCR, listing each CDR3 protein once. The table records about 810,000 distinct CDR3 sequences, roughly 40% of them present only once. A word on this clonotype: Its antigen is unknown.

Isolating PBMCs gave at least 7 million of these cells per sample. This receptor was taken from a man aged 18 to 30 in good health. The sample taken for sequencing was blood.

The CDR3, as DNA: TGTGCCAGCAGCCCGGGGACGGTCTTTTCCTACAATGAGCAGTTCTTC. Translation: CASSPGTVFSYNEQFF. V is TRBV13 and J is TRBJ2-1, with D tentatively TRBD1 or TRBD2 (5 bases each). Germline CDR1 reads PRHDT; CDR2 reads FYEKMQ (reference sequence). Trimming removed 5 bases from V and 1 base from J, with 15 bases in between. This CDR3 has 16 amino acids.